The 21 T cell receptor beta chains below were found in one sample sequenced in a study of cytomegalovirus exposure and HLA in healthy donors (dated by TCRdb to about 2017). The method was the immunoSEQ multiplex PCR assay. For the multiplex PCR, a mixture combining 60 forward primers for TCR Vbeta segments and 13 reverse primers for TCR Jbeta segments was used. TCRdb retrieved this table from immuneACCESS and kept in-frame rearrangements only. Not all clones are present; in checked studies, unresolved V genes account for under half, and no reason is known for the remainder. The sample table holds 95,000 to 150,000 clones, of which about four fifths were seen once. More than 7% of the sample is taken by the ten largest. The sequencing sample was made of PBMCs. These receptors all come from a female donor in good health and CMV-seropositive.

The rearrangement uses TRBV7-9 and TRBJ1-1; possibly TRBD1 for D (6 bases). The germline CDR1 and CDR2 sequences are SEHNR and FQNEAQ (reference sequence). There are 19 residues in the CDR3. The V gene lost 2 bases and the J gene lost 7 bases, with 29 bases spanning the gap. For the CDR3, the DNA is TGTGCCAGCAGCTTATGGATAGGGGGGGCAGCGAGTTGGCCTAGTGAAGCTTTCTTT. Protein product: CASSLWIGGAASWPSEAFF.

The V gene is TRBV5-1, the J gene TRBJ1-6; no clear D gene. The CDR3 runs 14 residues. CDR1 SGHRS and CDR2 YFSETQ come from the germline V gene. V lost 0 bases, J lost 4 bases, and 5 bases lay in between. The CDR3: CASSLAEYNSPLHF. In nucleotides, the CDR3 is TGCGCCAGCAGCTTGGCCGAGTATAATTCACCCCTCCACTTT.

The rearrangement links TRBV5-4 to TRBJ1-1; TRBD1 matches at 11 bases. This CDR3 spans 15 amino acids. V trimming: 4 bases; J trimming: 11 bases; junction bases outside the gene matches: 13. Germline V lookup: CDR1 SGHNT, CDR2 YYREEE (reference sequence). CDR3 bases: TGTGCCAGCAGCCCAGGACAGGGGGCTGCCGAATGGGCTTTCTTT. It codes for CASSPGQGAAEWAFF.

The chain links TRBV5-6 to TRBJ1-5; D unresolved. This CDR3 contains 11 residues. Germline assignment: CDR1 SGHDT and CDR2 YYEEEE. V was cut by 2 bases and J by 7 bases, with 4 bases left in between. The CDR3 protein is CASSFGQPQHF. The CDR3 region has the DNA TGTGCCAGCAGCTTTGGCCAGCCCCAGCATTTT.

The chain uses TRBV7-9 and TRBJ1-3, with D perhaps TRBD1 (6 bases). Germline V gene sequence: CDR1 SEHNR, CDR2 FQNEAQ (reference sequence). V lost 5 bases, J lost 0 bases, and 14 bases lay in between. The CDR3 has 16 amino acids. Here the CDR3 reads CASSARGTISGNTIYF. In nucleotides, the CDR3 is TGTGCCAGCAGCGCAAGGGGGACAATCTCTGGAAACACCATATATTTT.

The V call is TRBV18, the J call TRBJ2-5; D possibly corresponds to TRBD1 (6 bases). There are 16 residues in the CDR3. CDR1 KGHSH and CDR2 LQKENI come from the germline V gene. Trimming cost V 1 base and J 2 bases, with 14 bases left between them. CDR3 DNA: TGTGCCAGCTCACCACTATATACAGGGCGTCAAGAGACCCAGTACTTC. This encodes CASSPLYTGRQETQYF.

The chain recombines TRBV5-1 with TRBJ1-2; 10 nucleotides match TRBD1. Germline V CDR1 and CDR2: SGHRS, YFSETQ. The CDR3 is 15 amino acids. Trimming at V came to 6 bases and at J to 2 bases, leaving 7 bases not matched to a gene. The CDR3 region is CASTIQTGGNYGYTF. CDR3 nucleotides: TGCGCCAGCACAATTCAGACAGGGGGCAACTATGGCTACACCTTC.

The rearrangement uses TRBV5-1 and TRBJ1-6; D remains ambiguous. Germline V lookup: CDR1 SGHRS, CDR2 YFSETQ. The length of the CDR3 is 16 residues. V was trimmed by 0 bases and J by 8 bases, leaving 15 bases between them. The CDR3 sequence: CASSLVPDFGDSPLHF. The CDR3, as DNA: TGCGCCAGCAGCTTGGTCCCAGATTTCGGGGATTCACCCCTCCACTTT.

The chain uses TRBV13 and TRBJ1-1; 9 nucleotides align to TRBD1. The CDR3 sequence is 16 residues long. The trim removed 4 bases at V and 3 bases at J, leaving 9 bases unmatched. Per the germline V gene, CDR1 is PRHDT and CDR2 is FYEKMQ (reference sequence). For the CDR3, the DNA is TGTGCCAGCAGCTCCACAGGGGGCGCATGGGACACTGAAGCTTTCTTT. Translating gives CASSSTGGAWDTEAFF. The full variable domain, with the rest looked up from reference TRBV13 and TRBJ1-1, is AAGVIQSPRHLIKEKRETATLKCYPIPRHDTVYWYQQGPGQDPQFLISFYEKMQSDKGSIPDRFSAQQFSDYHSELNMSSLELGDSALYFCASSSTGGAWDTEAFFGQGTRLTVV.

On this clone itself: The same CDR3 can be traced to other DNA sequences in this sample. The chain links TRBV6-5 to TRBJ1-6, with TRBD1 matching 10 bases. Losses at the gene ends were 1 base for V and 8 bases for J; bases not matched to a gene: 2. This CDR3 is 15 amino acids long. CDR1 and CDR2 from the germline V gene are MNHEY and SVGAGI. The CDR3, as DNA: TGTGCCAGCAGTTACTTCGGGACAGGGGATTCACCCCTCCACTTT. This sequence encodes CASSYFGTGDSPLHF.

This chain connects TRBV10-3 to TRBJ2-5, with 8 nucleotides matching TRBD2. The CDR3 has 15 residues. Germline V gene data show CDR1 as ENHRY and CDR2 as SYGVKD. J gave up 5 bases and V 0 bases, and 5 bases lay outside the gene matches. The CDR3: CAISESPGGRETQYF. In DNA, the CDR3 is TGTGCCATCAGTGAGTCGCCGGGGGGGCGGGAGACCCAGTACTTC.

The chain links TRBV7-6 to TRBJ2-2; maybe TRBD2 (7 bases). The CDR3 consists of 15 residues. Looked up from germline, CDR1 is SGHVS and CDR2 is FNYEAQ. V was clipped by 4 bases and J by 7 bases, with 16 bases between them. This CDR3 reads CASSSGRGGVGELFF. The CDR3 nucleotides read TGTGCCAGCAGCTCTGGGAGGGGGGGCGTCGGGGAGCTGTTTTTT.

The chain employs TRBV6-6 and TRBJ1-1; possibly TRBD1 for D (5 bases). The CDR3 consists of 16 residues. Looked up from germline, CDR1 is MNHNY and CDR2 is SVGAGI (reference sequence). The germline V and J ends were trimmed by 8 bases and 4 bases, with 23 bases remaining between them. CDR3 sequence (DNA): TGTGCCAGCGTCTTTACCCTTTCGGGGGAGGGCACTGAAGCTTTCTTT. Its protein is CASVFTLSGEGTEAFF.

The chain employs TRBV6-1 and TRBJ1-4, with 7 bases lining up with TRBD1. From germline, CDR1 is MNHNS and CDR2 SASEGT. The V segment lost 0 bases and the J segment 8 bases; nucleotides outside the gene matches: 9. This CDR3 has 16 residues. As DNA, the CDR3 is TGTGCCAGCAGTGAAGCGGTATCGACAGGGCCCGAAAAACTGTTTTTT. Amino acids: CASSEAVSTGPEKLFF.

The chain uses TRBV5-6 and TRBJ1-3; tentatively, D is TRBD1 (5 bases). CDR3 length: 17 residues. V was cut by 4 bases and J by 7 bases, with 24 bases left in between. In germline, CDR1 is SGHDT, CDR2 YYEEEE. Here the CDR3 reads CASSRYEGWGLGNTIYF. The CDR3 region has the DNA TGTGCCAGCAGCCGCTACGAAGGATGGGGCCTGGGGAACACCATATATTTT.

The V and J genes are TRBV7-3 and TRBJ1-1; no definite D call. The CDR3 runs 13 residues. Germline V gene data show CDR1 as SGHTA and CDR2 as FQGTGA. V shed 5 bases and J shed 2 bases, with 9 bases lying between them. The DNA of the CDR3 is TGTGCCAGCAGCCGTTCAGTTAACACTGAAGCTTTCTTT. Its protein is CASSRSVNTEAFF.

V usage is TRBV11-1 and J usage is TRBJ1-6; 9 bases fit TRBD1. Germline values: CDR1 SGHAT, CDR2 FQDESV (reference sequence). The CDR3 totals 16 residues. The V and J ends lost 4 bases and 2 bases, in that order; junction bases with no gene match: 3. The CDR3 loop reads CASSSGTGPYNSPLHF. DNA for the CDR3: TGTGCCAGCAGCTCCGGGACAGGGCCCTATAATTCACCCCTCCACTTT.

This clone appeared a few times. The chain carries TRBV30 and TRBJ1-2, with TRBD1 matching over 7 bases. The V segment lost 5 bases and the J segment 3 bases; nucleotides outside the gene matches: 0. The CDR3 is made up of 11 amino acids. The germline V gene encodes CDR1 GTSNPN and CDR2 SVGIG (reference sequence). The CDR3 region is CAWGTDYGYTF. The DNA of the CDR3 is TGTGCCTGGGGGACAGACTATGGCTACACCTTC.

This chain joins TRBV27 and TRBJ1-2, with TRBD1 matching over 8 bases. The V gene end was trimmed by 1 base and the J gene end by 4 bases; junction bases not matched to a gene: 5. Germline V gene lookup returns CDR1 MNHEY and CDR2 SMNVEV (reference sequence). The CDR3 is 15 amino acids. CDR3 sequence (DNA): TGTGCCAGCAGTTTATTCCCGGGACAGGTCTATGGCTACACCTTC. Amino acid sequence: CASSLFPGQVYGYTF.

V gene TRBV4-3 combines with J gene TRBJ1-3, with D tentatively TRBD1 (5 bases). Germline CDR1 and CDR2: LGHNA and YSLEER. The V end was cut by 1 base, the J end by 7 bases, with 8 bases between. The CDR3 has 13 residues. The CDR3 DNA follows: TGCGCCAGCAGCCAAGCTCGGGGGAACACCATATATTTT. Translating gives CASSQARGNTIYF.

The chain combines TRBV5-1 with TRBJ2-7; 10 nucleotides line up with TRBD2. The CDR3 consists of 18 residues. The V segment lost 0 bases and the J segment 4 bases; nucleotides outside the gene matches: 13. Per the germline V gene, CDR1 is SGHRS and CDR2 is YFSETQ. DNA of the CDR3: TGCGCCAGCAGCTTGGAGTGGCGGTCTAGCGGGGGCACTTACGAGCAGTACTTC. Translation gives CASSLEWRSSGGTYEQYF.